This T cell receptor beta chain was recovered during a study of T cells after posttransplantation cyclophosphamide. The repertoire was sequenced with immunoSEQ multiplex PCR; TCRdb's copy has only in-frame clones and lacks some. The repertoire has around 66,000 clones, 93% of them found once; the top ten carry about 3%. Study conclusions and caveats: Blood and skin or GI T cell repertoires showed limited TRB overlap. TRB clonality was highly associated with recipient CMV seropositivity and reactivation.

Concerning this clone itself: Its antigen is still unknown.

What was sequenced was PBMCs. This sequence originates from a young woman in good health and a related stem cell transplant donor.

The CDR3 DNA sequence: TGTGCCAGCAGCTTAAAGAGCCAGGGAGGCACTGAAGCTTTCTTT. Translated, it gives CASSLKSQGGTEAFF. V gene TRBV7-2 combines with J gene TRBJ1-1; TRBD1 might be the D (5 bases). Trimming removed 2 bases from V and 4 bases from J, with 14 bases in between. The CDR3 covers 15 residues. The germline V gene has CDR1 SGHTA and CDR2 FQGNSA.